The 29 T cell receptor beta chains reported below all come from one sample, sequenced in a study of cytomegalovirus exposure and HLA in healthy donors. A multiplex PCR was run with 60 Vbeta primers and 13 Jbeta primers. The method was immunoSEQ multiplex PCR; TCRdb's version includes in-frame clones alone and lacks a portion of them. The sample carries roughly 20,000 clones, 84% recorded once. The sample taken for sequencing was PBMCs. Source of these receptors: a human donor in good health.

This chain links TRBV29-1 with TRBJ2-5; 9 bases are a match to TRBD1. TRBJ2-7 matches the DNA end more closely, so the J call is doubtful. From germline, CDR1 is SQVTM and CDR2 ANQGSEA. This CDR3 has 12 amino acids. The CDR3 DNA sequence: TGCAGCGGAGCCGGGACAGGGAACGAGCAGTACTTC. This gives the protein CSGAGTGNEQYF.

The V call is TRBV19, the J call TRBJ2-3; D is uncertain. Germline V gene data show CDR1 as LNHDA and CDR2 as SQIVND (reference sequence). V was cut by 1 base and J by 5 bases, with 10 bases left in between. The CDR3 loop spans 14 amino acids. CDR3 amino acids: CASSIGGSRDTQYF. CDR3 nucleotides: TGTGCCAGTAGTATAGGTGGCAGTCGAGATACGCAGTATTTT.

V usage is TRBV4-1 and J usage is TRBJ1-2, with D hard to call. Germline assignment: CDR1 MGHRA and CDR2 YSYEKL. This CDR3 has 13 residues. Trimming stripped 7 bases from V and 4 bases from J, with 13 bases between. The CDR3: CASNPGNRYGYTF. The CDR3 DNA reads as TGCGCCAGCAACCCGGGGAATCGCTATGGCTACACCTTC.

The chain couples TRBV7-3 to TRBJ1-1; D is uncertain. The germline V gene encodes CDR1 SGHTA and CDR2 FQGTGA. This CDR3 spans 15 amino acids. Trimming pared 1 base from V and 3 bases from J, leaving 12 bases between. The CDR3 region is CASSLMSGIDTEAFF. CDR3 in DNA: TGTGCCAGCAGCTTAATGTCGGGGATCGACACTGAAGCTTTCTTT.

This rearrangement joins TRBV30 to TRBJ2-2, with D possibly being TRBD1 (6 bases). The CDR3 has 13 amino acids. Germline values: CDR1 GTSNPN, CDR2 SVGIG (reference sequence). The V and J ends lost 5 bases and 6 bases respectively, with 13 bases between them. The CDR3 spells CAWGDRSPGELFF. CDR3 nucleotide sequence: TGTGCCTGGGGCGACAGGTCCCCCGGGGAGCTGTTTTTT.

This clone came up once. The chain employs TRBV5-6 and TRBJ1-2; no definite D call. Trimming removed 5 bases at V and 8 bases at J, with 19 bases between. Germline CDR1 is SGHDT and CDR2 is YYEEEE. CDR3 size: 14 residues. The CDR3 DNA reads TGTGCCAGCAGAAAAGCTCCGGTCGGGGAAGGCTACACCTTC. It encodes CASRKAPVGEGYTF.

DNA of the CDR3: TGTGCCAGCAGCTTGGGTTGGCAGGGGGTACAGCCCCAGCATTTT. Protein: CASSLGWQGVQPQHF. The rearrangement joins TRBV7-2 to TRBJ1-5, with 7 bases identical to TRBD1. The CDR3 totals 15 residues. V gave up 3 bases and J gave up 7 bases; unmatched junction bases: 9. CDR1 SGHTA and CDR2 FQGNSA come from the germline V gene.

The chain employs TRBV19 and TRBJ2-6; 9 bases are a match to TRBD1. V lost 4 bases and J lost 4; bases outside the gene matches: 5. The CDR3 totals 16 residues. In germline, CDR1 is LNHDA, CDR2 SQIVND (reference sequence). Here the CDR3 DNA reads TGTGCCAGTAGTAGGGACAGGGTTGACGGGGCCAACGTCCTGACTTTC. Protein product: CASSRDRVDGANVLTF.

This clone was counted a few times. The gene calls are TRBV6-5 and TRBJ1-1, with 8 bases that match TRBD1. The CDR3 runs to 12 residues. Germline V gene sequence: CDR1 MNHEY, CDR2 SVGAGI. V trimming: 8 bases; J trimming: 5 bases; junction bases outside the gene matches: 4. Written as DNA, the CDR3 is TGTGCCAGCCAGGGGGCAAGGACTGAAGCTTTCTTT. Amino acid sequence: CASQGARTEAFF.

The chain joins TRBV7-9 to TRBJ2-5, with 13 bases identical to TRBD2. With V trimmed by 7 bases and J by 4 bases, 6 bases remained unmatched. Germline V gene data show CDR1 as SEHNR and CDR2 as FQNEAQ (reference sequence). The CDR3 consists of 15 residues. The CDR3 loop is CASTWTSGGIETQYF. The CDR3 DNA reads TGTGCCAGCACCTGGACTAGCGGGGGTATAGAGACCCAGTACTTC.

The chain employs TRBV5-6 and TRBJ2-1; a weak D match, TRBD2 (7 bases). The germline V gene encodes CDR1 SGHDT and CDR2 YYEEEE. This CDR3 region has 16 residues. Trimming pared 2 bases from V and 8 bases from J, leaving 20 bases between. This chain's CDR3 is CASSLLAGPRGYEQFF. The CDR3 region has the DNA TGTGCCAGCAGCTTATTAGCGGGCCCCAGGGGCTATGAGCAGTTCTTC.

V is TRBV7-3 and J is TRBJ1-2; D is perhaps TRBD1 (6 bases). Germline CDR1 is SGHTA and CDR2 is FQGTGA. The CDR3 contains 13 residues. V was clipped by 5 bases and J by 2 bases, with 9 bases between them. The CDR3 bases are TGTGCCAGCAGCCCGGACAGAAACTATGGCTACACCTTC. Protein sequence: CASSPDRNYGYTF.

This chain joins TRBV6-5 and TRBJ1-3, with D hard to call. The length of the CDR3 is 14 residues. The germline V gene encodes CDR1 MNHEY and CDR2 SVGAGI. The V and J ends lost 7 bases and 0 bases respectively, with 10 bases between them. CDR3 loop: CASNQDFSGNTIYF. As DNA, the CDR3 is TGTGCCAGCAATCAGGATTTCTCTGGAAACACCATATATTTT.

This clone was observed a few times. The rearrangement links TRBV28 to TRBJ1-1; 7 bases align to TRBD1. CDR1 is MDHEN and CDR2 is SYDVKM in the germline V gene. The CDR3 has 14 residues. Unmatched junction bases numbered 6, after V lost 6 bases and J lost 2 bases. CDR3 DNA: TGTGCCAGCAGGATGGACAGGATCAACACTGAAGCTTTCTTT. This sequence encodes CASRMDRINTEAFF.

The gene calls are TRBV5-1 and TRBJ2-5, with 7 bases identical to TRBD2. This CDR3 region has 16 residues. With 0 bases clipped from V and 5 bases from J, the junction kept 10 bases outside the gene matches. In germline, CDR1 is SGHRS, CDR2 YFSETQ. Written as DNA, the CDR3 is TGCGCCAGCAGCTTGGTTGGGAGGGAGGGCCTGGAGACCCAGTACTTC. Protein product: CASSLVGREGLETQYF. Full variable domain (outside the CDR3, taken from reference TRBV5-1 and TRBJ2-5): KAGVTQTPRYLIKTRGQQVTLSCSPISGHRSVSWYQQTPGQGLQFLFEYFSETQRNKGNFPGRFSGRQFSNSRSEMNVSTLELGDSALYLCASSLVGREGLETQYFGPGTRLLVL.

The chain links TRBV18 to TRBJ1-2, with D possibly matching TRBD1 (5 bases). The CDR3 is 17 residues long. Germline lookup yields CDR1 KGHSH and CDR2 LQKENI. V was pared by 3 bases and J by 5 bases, with 22 bases between. CDR3 residues: CASSPPGDPFGAYGYTF. The CDR3 region has the DNA TGTGCCAGCTCACCCCCGGGAGATCCCTTTGGGGCATATGGCTACACCTTC. The full variable domain, in which reference TRBV18 and TRBJ1-2 provide the parts outside the CDR3, is NAGVMQNPRHLVRRRGQEARLRCSPMKGHSHVYWYRQLPEEGLKFMVYLQKENIIDESGMPKERFSAEFPKEGPSILRIQQVVRGDSAAYFCASSPPGDPFGAYGYTFGSGTRLTVV.

The V gene is TRBV7-2, the J gene TRBJ2-7; D might be TRBD2 (6 bases). This CDR3 is 14 amino acids long. V was trimmed by 5 bases and J by 4 bases, leaving 15 bases between them. CDR1 is SGHTA and CDR2 is FQGNSA in the germline V gene. The DNA for the CDR3 is TGTGCCAGCAGCACCCAAGGTGGGGGGTACGAGCAGTACTTC. Translation gives CASSTQGGGYEQYF. The full variable domain, in which reference TRBV7-2 and TRBJ2-7 provide the parts outside the CDR3, is GAGVSQSPSNKVTEKGKDVELRCDPISGHTALYWYRQSLGQGLEFLIYFQGNSAPDKSGLPSDRFSAERTGGSVSTLTIQRTQQEDSAVYLCASSTQGGGYEQYFGPGTRLTVT.

The J gene is TRBJ2-7, the V gene TRBV5-1; D remains unclear. The CDR3 totals 14 residues. The V end lost 1 base, the J end lost 2 bases, and 10 bases lay between the germline ends. CDR1 and CDR2 from the germline V gene are SGHRS and YFSETQ. The CDR3 sequence: CASSLTSQAYEQYF. In DNA form, the CDR3 reads TGCGCCAGCAGCTTGACATCCCAGGCCTACGAGCAGTACTTC.

The V gene is TRBV5-4, the J gene TRBJ2-1, with TRBD2 identical over 14 bases. The CDR3 loop spans 16 amino acids. V trimming: 0 bases; J trimming: 9 bases; junction bases outside the gene matches: 5. CDR1 and CDR2 from the germline V gene are SGHNT and YYREEE (reference sequence). In nucleotides, the CDR3 is TGTGCCAGCAGCTTGGGACTAGCGGGAGGGAATGGTGAGCAGTTCTTC. This translates into CASSLGLAGGNGEQFF. The full variable domain, rest sourced from reference TRBV5-4 and TRBJ2-1, is ETGVTQSPTHLIKTRGQQVTLRCSSQSGHNTVSWYQQALGQGPQFIFQYYREEENGRGNFPPRFSGLQFPNYSSELNVNALELDDSALYLCASSLGLAGGNGEQFFGPGTRLTVL.

The chain has TRBV14 and TRBJ2-1, with TRBD1 matching 9 bases. Unmatched junction bases numbered 8, after V lost 4 bases and J lost 7 bases. The CDR3 spans 15 residues. CDR1 is SGHDN, CDR2 FVKESK, per germline. Here the CDR3 reads CASSPRTGVGNEQFF. Written as DNA, the CDR3 is TGTGCCAGCAGCCCGAGGACAGGGGTGGGGAATGAGCAGTTCTTC.

The J gene is TRBJ1-2, the V gene TRBV6-5; no firm D call. The CDR3 is made up of 16 amino acids. Looked up from germline, CDR1 is MNHEY and CDR2 is SVGAGI. Trimming left V 2 bases short and J 2 bases short, with 15 bases between. The chain's CDR3 is CASSYERQALNYGYTF. The CDR3 DNA sequence: TGTGCCAGCAGTTACGAGCGGCAGGCCTTGAACTATGGCTACACCTTC.

The chain recombines TRBV4-2 with TRBJ1-4; 7 bases line up with TRBD1. Germline CDR1 and CDR2: LGHNA and YNFKEQ. V dropped 4 bases and J dropped 4; count of bases not matched to a gene: 6. The CDR3 covers 15 residues. The CDR3, as DNA: TGTGCCAGCAGCCTAAGACAGGGACTTAATGAAAAACTGTTTTTT. Translating gives CASSLRQGLNEKLFF.

The rearrangement joins TRBV27 to TRBJ1-2; a possible D gene is TRBD1 (5 bases). The ends were cut back, 6 bases at V and 8 bases at J, with 16 bases in the middle. The CDR3 extends over 13 amino acids. Germline CDR1 is MNHEY and CDR2 is SMNVEV (reference sequence). The CDR3 DNA is TGTGCCAGCAGAAAGGGCAGGGAAGACGGCTACACCTTC. As protein: CASRKGREDGYTF.

The genes are TRBV30 and TRBJ2-1; D may be TRBD1 (5 bases). Trimming took 6 bases from V and 0 from J, leaving 18 bases between them. This CDR3 has 16 amino acids. Germline V gene data show CDR1 as GTSNPN and CDR2 as SVGIG (reference sequence). The CDR3 spells CACTRGAPSSYNEQFF. CDR3 bases: TGTGCCTGCACAAGGGGCGCGCCTAGCTCCTACAATGAGCAGTTCTTC. Together with reference TRBV30 and TRBJ2-1, the CDR3 gives the full variable domain: SQTIHQWPATLVQPVGSPLSLECTVEGTSNPNLYWYRQAAGRGLQLLFYSVGIGQISSEVPQNLSASRPQDRQFILSSKKLLLSDSGFYLCACTRGAPSSYNEQFFGPGTRLTVL.

The chain joins TRBV11-1 to TRBJ2-2, with a weak D call TRBD1 (6 bases). V lost 6 bases and J lost 1, with 12 bases in between. Germline loops: CDR1 SGHAT, CDR2 FQDESV (reference sequence). The CDR3 runs to 15 residues. CDR3 bases: TGTGCCAGCAGTGACGACAGGCTGAACACCGGGGAGCTGTTTTTT. This gives the protein CASSDDRLNTGELFF. Full variable domain (missing parts from reference TRBV11-1 and TRBJ2-2): EAEVAQSPRYKITEKSQAVAFWCDPISGHATLYWYRQILGQGPELLVQFQDESVVDDSQLPKDRFSAERLKGVDSTLKIQPAELGDSAMYLCASSDDRLNTGELFFGEGSRLTVL.

This rearrangement joins TRBV19 to TRBJ1-1; possible D gene TRBD1, 6 bases. The V gene lost 3 bases and the J gene lost 4 bases, with 9 bases spanning the gap. Germline CDR1 reads LNHDA; CDR2 reads SQIVND (reference sequence). The CDR3 has 13 residues. CDR3 sequence reads: CASSIDRSTEAFF. The CDR3, as DNA: TGTGCCAGTAGTATCGACAGGAGCACTGAAGCTTTCTTT. The full variable domain, its missing parts supplied by reference TRBV19 and TRBJ1-1, is DGGITQSPKYLFRKEGQNVTLSCEQNLNHDAMYWYRQDPGQGLRLIYYSQIVNDFQKGDIAEGYSVSREKKESFPLTVTSAQKNPTAFYLCASSIDRSTEAFFGQGTRLTVV.

The chain has TRBV6-1 and TRBJ1-5, with D uncertain. The length of the CDR3 is 18 residues. CDR1 MNHNS and CDR2 SASEGT come from the germline V gene. The V and J ends lost 3 bases and 1 base respectively, with 19 bases between them. The DNA of the CDR3 is TGTGCCAGCAGTGAGAGATTTCCCGGGGAGCTAAGCAATCAGCCCCAGCATTTT. This encodes CASSERFPGELSNQPQHF.

The gene calls are TRBV15 and TRBJ1-1; 7 bases line up with TRBD1. The CDR3 extends over 13 amino acids. Germline CDR1 is LNHNV and CDR2 is YYDKDF (reference sequence). The ends lost 4 bases at V and 3 bases at J; junction bases unmatched: 2. The CDR3 region has the DNA TGTGCCACCAGCACAGGGGGATACACTGAAGCTTTCTTT. Translated: CATSTGGYTEAFF.

This clone was seen a single time. This chain joins TRBV4-2 and TRBJ2-7; 10 bases line up with TRBD2. Losses at the gene ends were 6 bases for V and 3 bases for J; bases not matched to a gene: 8. Germline assignment: CDR1 LGHNA and CDR2 YNFKEQ. This CDR3 contains 15 residues. This chain's CDR3 is CASSHPAGGFYEQYF. CDR3 DNA sequence: TGTGCCAGCAGTCACCCAGCGGGGGGGTTCTACGAGCAGTACTTC.